These 27 T cell receptor beta chains came from one sample sequenced in a study of CD8 T cells in Susac syndrome. RNA in amounts of about 0.45 to 1 ug was reverse transcribed with random hexamers. A single record per CDR3 protein comes from TCRdb applying MiXCR to the immunoSEQ multiplex PCR reads. The sample lists some 300,000 distinct CDR3 sequences; approximately 89% were seen once. Material: CD8+ T cells from PBMCs. The receptors stem from a human donor with multiple sclerosis.

The chain uses TRBV12-3 or TRBV12-4 and TRBJ2-7, with 8 positions matching TRBD1. The junction had 4 bases not matched to a gene; V was cut back by 7 bases and J by 5 bases. This CDR3 contains 12 residues. CDR3 coding DNA: TGTGCCAGCACCCAGGGGGCCAACGAGCAGTACTTC. This translates into CASTQGANEQYF.

Worth noting for this clonotype: Its ends do not fully match the called genes, so a read error is possible. The chain has TRBV7-7 and TRBJ2-7; 13 nucleotides align to TRBD2. This CDR3 has 20 residues. Germline CDR1 and CDR2: SSHAT and FNYEAQ (reference sequence). In DNA form, the CDR3 reads TGTGCTAGCAGCCCACCCCCCTGGACTAGCGGGAGTCCTGAGGGGTACGAGCAGTACTTC. Translated: CASSPPPWTSGSPEGYEQYF. Based on the CDR3 plus reference TRBV7-7 and TRBJ2-7, the full variable domain is GAGVSQSPRYKVTKRGQDVTLRCDPISSHATLYWYQQALGQGPEFLTYFNYEAQPDKSGLPSDRFSAERPEGSISTLTIQRTEQRDSAMYRCASSPPPWTSGSPEGYEQYFGPGTRLTVT.

The chain couples TRBV9 to TRBJ2-3; TRBD1 matches 12 bases. Germline trimming cut 3 bases from V and 3 bases from J; bases unmatched to any gene: 5. From germline, CDR1 is SGDLS and CDR2 YYNGEE. The CDR3 runs 16 residues. This CDR3 reads CASSGRDRGLTDTQYF. The CDR3 DNA follows: TGTGCCAGCAGCGGCCGGGACAGGGGGCTGACAGATACGCAGTATTTT.

The rearrangement uses TRBV10-3 and TRBJ1-1; D remains unclear. V dropped 3 bases and J dropped 4 bases, with 12 bases sitting between them. The germline V gene has CDR1 ENHRY and CDR2 SYGVKD. The CDR3 has 14 residues. CDR3 DNA: TGTGCCATCAGTGAAGTCGGAAGAGGCACTGAAGCTTTCTTT. Amino acid sequence: CAISEVGRGTEAFF.

The chain has TRBV9 and TRBJ2-1; D gene unclear. Trimming left V 0 bases short and J 9 bases short, with 7 bases between. Germline CDR1 SGDLS, CDR2 YYNGEE. The CDR3 loop spans 12 amino acids. CDR3 nucleotides: TGTGCCAGCAGCGTAGACAAGGGTGAGCAGTTCTTC. Its protein is CASSVDKGEQFF. Complete variable domain (other parts from reference TRBV9 and TRBJ2-1): DSGVTQTPKHLITATGQRVTLRCSPRSGDLSVYWYQQSLDQGLQFLIQYYNGEERAKGNILERFSAQQFPDLHSELNLSSLELGDSALYFCASSVDKGEQFFGPGTRLTVL.

This clonotype showed up just once. The genes are TRBV28 and TRBJ2-7; D not resolved. Germline V gene lookup returns CDR1 MDHEN and CDR2 SYDVKM. The length of the CDR3 is 14 residues. Between the trimmed V and J ends, which lost 4 bases and 7 bases, there was a span of 17 bases. The CDR3: CASSSPDGWQEQYF. DNA of the CDR3: TGTGCCAGCAGTTCCCCTGACGGTTGGCAAGAGCAGTACTTC.

V is TRBV19 and J is TRBJ2-1, with TRBD1 as a possible D gene (6 bases). Trimming left V 3 bases short and J 5 bases short, with 14 bases between. This CDR3 comprises 15 residues. Per germline, CDR1 LNHDA and CDR2 SQIVND (reference sequence). CDR3 DNA sequence: TGTGCCAGTAGTATTGGTCCAGGGGCCCACAATGAGCAGTTCTTC. Translation gives CASSIGPGAHNEQFF.

Here the CDR3 DNA reads TGTGCCAGCAGTTTACGGGGGCAGAACTATGGCTACACCTTC. Residues: CASSLRGQNYGYTF. J is TRBJ1-2 and V is TRBV27; TRBD1 might be the D (6 bases). The CDR3 runs 14 residues. Germline CDR1 MNHEY, CDR2 SMNVEV (reference sequence). Trimming shortened V by 2 bases and J by 2 bases, and 9 bases separated the two germline ends.

J is TRBJ1-2 and V is TRBV7-9, with a possible D match to TRBD1 (6 bases). Germline CDR1 SEHNR, CDR2 FQNEAQ (reference sequence). The CDR3 covers 13 residues. V was trimmed by 8 bases and J by 12 bases, leaving 22 bases between them. The CDR3, as DNA: TGTGCCAGCGCGACCTCTTCACAGGGTTTGGACACCTTC. The encoded protein is CASATSSQGLDTF.

The chain is built from TRBV20-1 and TRBJ1-5, with TRBD1 as a possible D gene (6 bases). Germline CDR1 and CDR2: DFQATT and SNEGSKA (reference sequence). The V end was cut by 0 bases, the J end by 9 bases, with 21 bases between. CDR3 size: 16 residues. The CDR3, as DNA: TGCAGTGCTAGAGATCCCGGGGAGGGGGATCGGGGGCCCCAGCATTTT. Translation gives CSARDPGEGDRGPQHF.

V gene TRBV2 combines with J gene TRBJ2-2, with 11 nucleotides matching TRBD1. Per the germline V gene, CDR1 is SNHLY and CDR2 is FYNNEI. This CDR3 is 14 amino acids long. The V gene end was trimmed by 10 bases and the J gene end by 6 bases; junction bases not matched to a gene: 7. The CDR3 sequence is CATLDRGQAGELFF. As DNA, the CDR3 is TGTGCCACCCTGGACAGGGGGCAAGCCGGGGAGCTGTTTTTT.

V and J are TRBV30 and TRBJ1-1; D is undetermined. Germline CDR1 GTSNPN, CDR2 SVGIG (reference sequence). V dropped 8 bases and J dropped 11 bases, with 15 bases sitting between them. CDR3 length: 10 amino acids. DNA for the CDR3: TGTGCCAGGCTCAGCCGTCGGGCTTTCTTT. Protein: CARLSRRAFF.

The chain is built from TRBV20-1 and TRBJ1-1; D possibly corresponds to TRBD1 (5 bases). Looked up from germline, CDR1 is DFQATT and CDR2 is SNEGSKA (reference sequence). This CDR3 contains 12 residues. Deletions cut 0 bases from V and 4 bases from J, with 6 bases between. CDR3 bases: TGCAGTGCTAGAGATAGGGGCACTGAAGCTTTCTTT. It codes for CSARDRGTEAFF.

The J gene is TRBJ2-7, the V gene TRBV20-1, with TRBD2 as a possible D gene (5 bases). Trimming left V 7 bases short and J 4 bases short, with 14 bases between. The germline CDR1 and CDR2 sequences are DFQATT and SNEGSKA (reference sequence). CDR3 length: 12 residues. The CDR3 DNA reads as TGCAGTGTGAGTAGCGAGGATTACGAGCAGTACTTC. Protein sequence: CSVSSEDYEQYF.

The genes are TRBV20-1 and TRBJ2-1; TRBD2 matches at 7 bases. Germline V gene lookup returns CDR1 DFQATT and CDR2 SNEGSKA (reference sequence). J lost 3 bases, V lost 2 bases, and 13 bases had no gene match. There are 17 residues in the CDR3. CDR3 bases: TGCAGTGCTAGACTCTTCGGGACTACCTCCAACTACAATGAGCAGTTCTTC. Translating gives CSARLFGTTSNYNEQFF.

The rearrangement uses TRBV28 and TRBJ2-7; tentative D call: TRBD2 (6 bases). Trimming removed 7 bases at V and 3 bases at J, with 25 bases between. The germline gives CDR1 MDHEN, CDR2 SYDVKM. This CDR3 has 17 residues. CDR3 protein: CASNPRGAPKLGYEQYF. Written as DNA, the CDR3 is TGTGCCAGCAATCCTCGCGGGGCTCCCAAGTTGGGCTACGAGCAGTACTTC.

The V call is TRBV9, the J call TRBJ2-7; 7 positions match TRBD1. The CDR3 extends over 16 amino acids. Germline assignment: CDR1 SGDLS and CDR2 YYNGEE. V lost 0 bases and J lost 6; bases outside the gene matches: 12. The CDR3 bases are TGTGCCAGCAGCGTAGGCGTTGGGGCAGGGGACAGCGAGCAGTACTTC. It is translated as CASSVGVGAGDSEQYF. The full variable domain, its missing parts supplied by reference TRBV9 and TRBJ2-7, is DSGVTQTPKHLITATGQRVTLRCSPRSGDLSVYWYQQSLDQGLQFLIQYYNGEERAKGNILERFSAQQFPDLHSELNLSSLELGDSALYFCASSVGVGAGDSEQYFGPGTRLTVT.

CDR3 residues: CASKPGAYGYTF. DNA of the CDR3: TGTGCCAGTAAACCAGGGGCCTATGGCTACACCTTC. The V and J genes are TRBV19 and TRBJ1-2, with TRBD1 as a possible D gene (6 bases). Germline CDR1 and CDR2: LNHDA and SQIVND (reference sequence). Trimming took 7 bases from V and 4 from J, leaving 10 bases between them. This CDR3 spans 12 amino acids.

This clonotype appeared once. The rearrangement uses TRBV19 and TRBJ1-6, with D possibly matching TRBD1 (5 bases). The CDR3 runs 14 residues. The germline gives CDR1 LNHDA, CDR2 SQIVND (reference sequence). The germline V and J ends were trimmed by 9 bases and 5 bases, with 14 bases remaining between them. CDR3 in DNA: TGTGCCAGCCCAATCGTGGGGGATAATTCACCCCTCCACTTT. It yields the protein CASPIVGDNSPLHF.

The chain recombines TRBV13 with TRBJ2-7; weak D call: TRBD1 (6 bases). Germline CDR1 reads PRHDT; CDR2 reads FYEKMQ (reference sequence). Between the trimmed V and J ends, which lost 4 bases and 2 bases, there was a span of 15 bases. The length of the CDR3 is 15 residues. As DNA, the CDR3 is TGTGCCAGCAGCTCCAACCGGGACACAACCTACGAGCAGTACTTC. Its protein is CASSSNRDTTYEQYF.

This chain uses TRBV4-1 with TRBJ1-2, with 7 bases fitting TRBD1. CDR3 length: 16 amino acids. The germline CDR1 and CDR2 sequences are MGHRA and YSYEKL. The V and J ends lost 0 bases and 4 bases, in that order; junction bases with no gene match: 8. The DNA for the CDR3 is TGCGCCAGCAGCCAAGATACGACAGGGCCCTTCTATGGCTACACCTTC. As protein: CASSQDTTGPFYGYTF.

This sequence joins TRBV18 and TRBJ2-3; D tentatively reads TRBD1 or TRBD2 (5 bases each). The CDR3 has 16 residues. V lost 8 bases, J lost 6 bases, and 24 bases lay in between. CDR1 and CDR2 (germline): KGHSH, LQKENI. The CDR3 sequence: CASHKSGTAATDTQYF. CDR3 sequence (DNA): TGTGCCAGCCATAAATCTGGGACGGCGGCCACGGATACGCAGTATTTT. The full variable domain, completed using reference TRBV18 and TRBJ2-3, is NAGVMQNPRHLVRRRGQEARLRCSPMKGHSHVYWYRQLPEEGLKFMVYLQKENIIDESGMPKERFSAEFPKEGPSILRIQQVVRGDSAAYFCASHKSGTAATDTQYFGPGTRLTVL.

A few counts support this clonotype. This chain connects TRBV30 to TRBJ2-7; D unclear. CDR1 and CDR2 from the germline V gene are GTSNPN and SVGIG (reference sequence). V lost 0 bases, J lost 0 bases, and 0 bases lay in between. This CDR3 is built from 11 residues. As DNA, the CDR3 is TGTGCCTGGAGTGTCTCCTACGAGCAGTACTTC. It is translated as CAWSVSYEQYF.

This clonotype was seen a single time. The chain uses TRBV4-2 and TRBJ1-2; tentative D call: TRBD1 (5 bases). This CDR3 is built from 14 residues. Germline values: CDR1 LGHNA, CDR2 YNFKEQ. V lost 1 base and J 4 bases, leaving 10 bases between the germline ends. CDR3 region: CASSQGGEVYGYTF. The DNA of the CDR3 is TGTGCCAGCAGCCAAGGGGGCGAGGTCTATGGCTACACCTTC.

This chain uses TRBV19 with TRBJ1-1; 7 nucleotides match TRBD1. With V trimmed by 3 bases and J by 0 bases, 7 bases remained unmatched. This CDR3 spans 16 amino acids. From germline, CDR1 is LNHDA and CDR2 SQIVND (reference sequence). CDR3: CASSIPGQTLNTEAFF. The CDR3 DNA sequence: TGTGCCAGTAGTATCCCGGGACAGACCCTGAACACTGAAGCTTTCTTT.

This clonotype was seen only a few times. The gene calls are TRBV30 and TRBJ1-2; D not resolved. With 0 bases removed from V and 4 bases from J, the gap between germline ends came to 9 bases. The CDR3 has 13 amino acids. Germline assignment: CDR1 GTSNPN and CDR2 SVGIG (reference sequence). The CDR3 sequence is CAWSVRQRYGYTF. The CDR3 nucleotides read TGTGCCTGGAGTGTCCGGCAGCGCTATGGCTACACCTTC.

This chain uses TRBV20-1 with TRBJ1-5; 7 positions agree with TRBD1. V shed 2 bases, J shed 3 bases, and the junction held 10 bases outside the gene matches. From germline, CDR1 is DFQATT and CDR2 SNEGSKA (reference sequence). This CDR3 spans 16 amino acids. For the CDR3, the DNA is TGCAGTGCTAGATCCACCGGGACAGACCTCAATCAGCCCCAGCATTTT. Its translation: CSARSTGTDLNQPQHF.